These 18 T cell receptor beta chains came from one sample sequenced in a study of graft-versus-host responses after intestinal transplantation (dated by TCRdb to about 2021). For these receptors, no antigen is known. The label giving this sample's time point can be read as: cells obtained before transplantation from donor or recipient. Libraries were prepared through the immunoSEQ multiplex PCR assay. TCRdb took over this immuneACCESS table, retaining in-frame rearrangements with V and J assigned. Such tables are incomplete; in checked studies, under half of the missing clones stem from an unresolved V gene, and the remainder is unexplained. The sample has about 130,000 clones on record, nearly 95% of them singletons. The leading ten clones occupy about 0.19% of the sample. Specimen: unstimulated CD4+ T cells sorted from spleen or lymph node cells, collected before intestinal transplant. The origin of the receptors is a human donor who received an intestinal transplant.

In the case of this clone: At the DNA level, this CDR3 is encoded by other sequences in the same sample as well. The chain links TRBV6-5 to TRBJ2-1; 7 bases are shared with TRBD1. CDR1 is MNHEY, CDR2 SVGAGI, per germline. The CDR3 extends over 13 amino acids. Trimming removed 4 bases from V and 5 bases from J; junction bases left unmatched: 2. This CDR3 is CASSLTGNNEQFF. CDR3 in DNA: TGTGCCAGCAGTTTGACAGGGAACAATGAGCAGTTCTTC.

The CDR3 nucleotides read TGTGCCATCAGTGACCACCCTCCCTACAATGAGCAGTTCTTC. Encoded protein: CAISDHPPYNEQFF. V gene TRBV10-3 combines with J gene TRBJ2-1; unclear D gene. Germline CDR1 ENHRY, CDR2 SYGVKD. V was trimmed by 3 bases and J by 2 bases, leaving 8 bases between them. The CDR3 runs 14 residues.

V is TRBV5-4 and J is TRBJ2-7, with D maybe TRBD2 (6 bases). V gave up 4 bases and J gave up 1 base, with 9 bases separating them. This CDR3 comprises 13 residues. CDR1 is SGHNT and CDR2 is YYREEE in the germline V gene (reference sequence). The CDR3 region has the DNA TGTGCCAGCAGCACTGCGGGGTCCTACGAGCAGTACTTC. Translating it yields CASSTAGSYEQYF.

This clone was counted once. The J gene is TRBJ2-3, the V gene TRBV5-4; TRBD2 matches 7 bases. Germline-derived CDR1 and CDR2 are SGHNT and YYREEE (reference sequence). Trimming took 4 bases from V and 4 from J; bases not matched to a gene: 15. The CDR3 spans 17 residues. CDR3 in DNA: TGTGCCAGCAGCAGGAAAGAAATTCGGACTAGATCAGATACGCAGTATTTT. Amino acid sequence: CASSRKEIRTRSDTQYF.

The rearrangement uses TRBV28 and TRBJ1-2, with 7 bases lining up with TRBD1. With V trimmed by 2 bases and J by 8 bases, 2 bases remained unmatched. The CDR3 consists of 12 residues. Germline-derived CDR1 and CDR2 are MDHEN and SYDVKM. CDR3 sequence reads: CASSLKTGGYTF. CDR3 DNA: TGTGCCAGCAGTTTAAAGACAGGGGGCTACACCTTC.

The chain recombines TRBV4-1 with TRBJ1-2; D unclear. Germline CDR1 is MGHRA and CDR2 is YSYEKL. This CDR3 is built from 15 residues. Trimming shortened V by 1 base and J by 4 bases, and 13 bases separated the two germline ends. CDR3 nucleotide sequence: TGCGCCAGCAGCCAAGTAGAAAGGGAAGTCTATGGCTACACCTTC. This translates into CASSQVEREVYGYTF.

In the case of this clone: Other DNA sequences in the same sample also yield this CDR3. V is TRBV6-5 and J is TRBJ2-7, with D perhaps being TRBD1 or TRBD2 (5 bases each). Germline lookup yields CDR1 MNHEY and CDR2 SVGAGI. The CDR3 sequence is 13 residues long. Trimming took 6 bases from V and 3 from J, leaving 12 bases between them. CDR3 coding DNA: TGTGCCAGCAGCTACGGGACCGACTACGAGCAGTACTTC. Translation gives CASSYGTDYEQYF.

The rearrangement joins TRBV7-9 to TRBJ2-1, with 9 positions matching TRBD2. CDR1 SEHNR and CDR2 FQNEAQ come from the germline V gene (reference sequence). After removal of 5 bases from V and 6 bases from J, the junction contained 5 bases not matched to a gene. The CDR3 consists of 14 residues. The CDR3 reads CASSPGLATNEQFF. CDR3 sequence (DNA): TGTGCCAGCAGCCCCGGACTAGCGACCAATGAGCAGTTCTTC.

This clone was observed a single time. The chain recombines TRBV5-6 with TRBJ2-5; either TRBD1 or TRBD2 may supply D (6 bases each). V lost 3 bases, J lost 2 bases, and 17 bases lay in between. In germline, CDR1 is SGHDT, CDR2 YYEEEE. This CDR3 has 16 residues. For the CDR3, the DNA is TGTGCCAGCAGCTCCGCCCCCAGGAGGGGGCAAGAGACCCAGTACTTC. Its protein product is CASSSAPRRGQETQYF. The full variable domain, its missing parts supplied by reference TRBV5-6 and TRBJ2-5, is DAGVTQSPTHLIKTRGQQVTLRCSPKSGHDTVSWYQQALGQGPQFIFQYYEEEERQRGNFPDRFSGHQFPNYSSELNVNALLLGDSALYLCASSSAPRRGQETQYFGPGTRLLVL.

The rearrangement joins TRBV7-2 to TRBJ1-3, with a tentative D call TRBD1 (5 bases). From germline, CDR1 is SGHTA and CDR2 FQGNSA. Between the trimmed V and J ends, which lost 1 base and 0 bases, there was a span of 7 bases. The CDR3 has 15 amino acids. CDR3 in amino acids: CASSLEGSSGNTIYF. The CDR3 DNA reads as TGTGCCAGCAGCTTAGAGGGGTCCTCTGGAAACACCATATATTTT.

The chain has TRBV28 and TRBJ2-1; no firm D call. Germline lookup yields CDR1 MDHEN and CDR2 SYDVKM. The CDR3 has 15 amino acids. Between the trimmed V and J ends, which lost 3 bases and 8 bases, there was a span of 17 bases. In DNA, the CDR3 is TGTGCCAGCAGTTTCACCCCGCCTACGTACGATGAGCAGTTCTTC. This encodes CASSFTPPTYDEQFF.

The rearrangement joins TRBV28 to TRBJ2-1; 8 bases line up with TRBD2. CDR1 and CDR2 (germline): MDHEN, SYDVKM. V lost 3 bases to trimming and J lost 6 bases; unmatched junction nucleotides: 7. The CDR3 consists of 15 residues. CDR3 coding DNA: TGTGCCAGCAGTTTGCTCTGGGGACTAGGCAATGAGCAGTTCTTC. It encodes CASSLLWGLGNEQFF.

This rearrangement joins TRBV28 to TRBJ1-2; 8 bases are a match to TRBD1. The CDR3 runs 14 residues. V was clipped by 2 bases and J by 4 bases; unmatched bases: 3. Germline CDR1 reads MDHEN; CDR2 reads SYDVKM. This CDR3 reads CASSLQGAGYGYTF. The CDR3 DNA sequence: TGTGCCAGCAGTTTACAGGGGGCTGGCTATGGCTACACCTTC.

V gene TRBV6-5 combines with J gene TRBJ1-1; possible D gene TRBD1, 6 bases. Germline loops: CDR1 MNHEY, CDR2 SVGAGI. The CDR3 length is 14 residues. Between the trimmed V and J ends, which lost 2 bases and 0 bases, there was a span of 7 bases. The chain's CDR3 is CASSYGGLNTEAFF. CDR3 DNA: TGTGCCAGCAGTTACGGGGGCCTGAACACTGAAGCTTTCTTT.

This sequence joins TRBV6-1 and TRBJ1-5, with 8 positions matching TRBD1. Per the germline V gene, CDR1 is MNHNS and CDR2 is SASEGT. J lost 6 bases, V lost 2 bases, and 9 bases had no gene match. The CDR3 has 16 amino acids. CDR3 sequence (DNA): TGTGCCAGCAGTGAAAGAGGACAGGGAGGTAGTCAGCCCCAGCATTTT. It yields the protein CASSERGQGGSQPQHF.

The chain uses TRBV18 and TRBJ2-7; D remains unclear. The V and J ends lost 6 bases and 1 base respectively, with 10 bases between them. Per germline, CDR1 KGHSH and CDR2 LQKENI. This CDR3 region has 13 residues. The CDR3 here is CASSLSESYEQYF. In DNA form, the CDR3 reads TGTGCCAGCTCTCTCTCGGAGTCCTACGAGCAGTACTTC.

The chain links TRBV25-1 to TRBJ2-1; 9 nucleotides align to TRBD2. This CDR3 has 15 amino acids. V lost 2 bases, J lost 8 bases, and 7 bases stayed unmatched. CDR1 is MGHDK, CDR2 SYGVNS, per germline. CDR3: CASSEIAGAGDEQFF. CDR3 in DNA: TGTGCCAGCAGTGAAATAGCGGGGGCCGGGGATGAGCAGTTCTTC.

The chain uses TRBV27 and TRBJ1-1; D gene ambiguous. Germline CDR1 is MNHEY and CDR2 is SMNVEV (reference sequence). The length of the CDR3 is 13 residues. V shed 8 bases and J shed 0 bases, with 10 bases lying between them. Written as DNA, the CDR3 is TGTGCCAGCTGGGTGCGTCTGAACACTGAAGCTTTCTTT. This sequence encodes CASWVRLNTEAFF.